Each of the 5 T cell receptor beta chains below was sequenced from the same sample in a study of cytomegalovirus exposure and HLA in healthy donors. Only in-frame clones appear in the TCRdb table, and some are missing; sequencing was by immunoSEQ multiplex PCR. The table lists approximately 120,000 clones, 88% of them singletons, with roughly 2.1% in the top ten. The sequencing input was PBMCs. The receptors here all came from a woman between 18 and 30 years old in good health and CMV-seronegative.

A single count supports this clone. This chain connects TRBV6-1 to TRBJ1-2; 7 bases fit TRBD1. CDR1 MNHNS and CDR2 SASEGT come from the germline V gene. The CDR3 length is 15 residues. Losses at the gene ends were 9 bases for V and 8 bases for J; bases not matched to a gene: 18. As DNA, the CDR3 is TGTGCCAGTCGACAGGGCGGCGGAGGGGGCTGGGGCTACACCTTC. Its translation: CASRQGGGGGWGYTF.

The genes are TRBV19 and TRBJ2-7, with 8 bases identical to TRBD1. CDR3 length equals 18 residues. Trimming at V came to 9 bases and at J to 2 bases, leaving 21 bases not matched to a gene. Looked up from germline, CDR1 is LNHDA and CDR2 is SQIVND (reference sequence). Written as DNA, the CDR3 is TGTGCCAGCGGACAGGGCAGGCTCTTTGGGAAGGCCCCCTACGAGCAGTACTTC. Protein: CASGQGRLFGKAPYEQYF.

This clone has more than one count but fewer than ten. The rearrangement uses TRBV6-4 and TRBJ2-1; 11 bases are a match to TRBD2. V lost 5 bases, J lost 7 bases, and 7 bases stayed unmatched. The V gene's germline CDR1 is MRHNA and CDR2 SNTAGT. The CDR3 contains 15 residues. The DNA for the CDR3 is TGTGCCAGCAGTCCCCCAACTAGCGGGGGAAATGAGCAGTTCTTC. Protein product: CASSPPTSGGNEQFF.

The chain couples TRBV9 to TRBJ2-3, with 7 nucleotides matching TRBD2. Germline CDR1 SGDLS, CDR2 YYNGEE. CDR3 length: 14 amino acids. With 6 bases clipped from V and 0 bases from J, the junction kept 4 bases outside the gene matches. CDR3 protein: CASTGGRSTDTQYF. DNA of the CDR3: TGTGCCAGCACCGGGGGGAGGAGCACAGATACGCAGTATTTT.

This chain links TRBV28 with TRBJ2-1; no reliable D call. Deletions cut 4 bases from V and 4 bases from J, with 8 bases between. Germline CDR1 MDHEN, CDR2 SYDVKM. The CDR3 is made up of 13 amino acids. CDR3 amino acids: CASSSRMYNEQFF. The CDR3 coding sequence is TGTGCCAGCAGTTCGAGGATGTACAATGAGCAGTTCTTC.